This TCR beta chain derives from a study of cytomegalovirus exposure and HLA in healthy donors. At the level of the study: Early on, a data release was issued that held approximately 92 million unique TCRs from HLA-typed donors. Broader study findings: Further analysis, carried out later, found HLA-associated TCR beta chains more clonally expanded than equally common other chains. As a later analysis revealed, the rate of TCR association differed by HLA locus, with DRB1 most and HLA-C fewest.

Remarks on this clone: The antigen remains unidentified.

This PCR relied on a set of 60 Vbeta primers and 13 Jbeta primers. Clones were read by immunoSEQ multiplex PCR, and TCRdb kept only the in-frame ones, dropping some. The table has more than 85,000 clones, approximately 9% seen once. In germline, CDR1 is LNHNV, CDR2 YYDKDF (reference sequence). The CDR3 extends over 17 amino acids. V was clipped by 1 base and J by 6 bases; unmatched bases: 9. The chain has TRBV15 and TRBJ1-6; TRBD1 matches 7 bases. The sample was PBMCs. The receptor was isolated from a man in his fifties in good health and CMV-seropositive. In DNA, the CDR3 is TGTGCCACCAGCAGAGGGGCCAGGGGGTCGTTTAATTCACCCCTCCACTTT. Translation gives CATSRGARGSFNSPLHF. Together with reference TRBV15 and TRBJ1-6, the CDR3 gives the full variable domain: DAMVIQNPRYQVTQFGKPVTLSCSQTLNHNVMYWYQQKSSQAPKLLFHYYDKDFNNEADTPDNFQSRRPNTSFCFLDIRSPGLGDTAMYLCATSRGARGSFNSPLHFGNGTRLTVT.